This T cell receptor beta chain comes out of a study of T cell responses to AZD1222 COVID-19 vaccine. Sequenced by immunoSEQ multiplex PCR; TCRdb stores in-frame clones only, minus some. Among some 170,000 clones, approximately 90% were seen once, and the ten largest hold over 4%. The CDR3 runs 15 residues. Germline V gives CDR1 SGDLS, CDR2 YYNGEE. V was clipped by 0 bases and J by 4 bases, with 13 bases between them. The receptor's source is an adult who received the AZD1222 COVID-19 vaccine. The V and J genes are TRBV9 and TRBJ2-5; D possibly uses TRBD1 or TRBD2 (5 bases each). Sequenced material: peripheral blood, taken 28 days after the second AZD1222 dose. CDR3 residues: CASSVGDGRIETQYF. The CDR3 bases are TGTGCCAGCAGCGTAGGGGACGGGCGGATAGAGACCCAGTACTTC.